This TCR beta chain was retrieved from a study of blood T cell repertoires in COVID-19. The germline V gene has CDR1 SGHTA and CDR2 FQGNSA. V shed 5 bases and J shed 4 bases, with 17 bases lying between them. This CDR3 has 15 amino acids. Assay used: immunoSEQ multiplex PCR; TCRdb lists only in-frame clones, some missing. Of under 150,000 clones listed, around four fifths are singletons. This chain links TRBV7-2 with TRBJ2-5, with D possibly matching TRBD1 (5 bases). The sequence was obtained from a woman between 40 and 50 years old with active or convalescent COVID-19. Sequencing used peripheral blood. CDR3 loop: CASSDDLLRGETQYF. The CDR3 region has the DNA TGTGCCAGCAGCGATGATTTATTAAGGGGAGAGACCCAGTACTTC.